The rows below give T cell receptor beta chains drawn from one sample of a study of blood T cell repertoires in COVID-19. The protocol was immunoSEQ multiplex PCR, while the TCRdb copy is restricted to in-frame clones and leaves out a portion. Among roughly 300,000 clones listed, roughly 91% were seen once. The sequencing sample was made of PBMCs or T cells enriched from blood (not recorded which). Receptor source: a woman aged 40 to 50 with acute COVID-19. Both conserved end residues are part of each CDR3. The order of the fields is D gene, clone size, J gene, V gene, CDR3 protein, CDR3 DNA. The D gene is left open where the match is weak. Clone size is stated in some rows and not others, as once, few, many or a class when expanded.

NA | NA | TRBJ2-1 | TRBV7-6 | CASSLFLGAGYNEQFF | TGTGCCAGCAGCTTATTCCTGGGGGCCGGCTACAATGAGCAGTTCTTC
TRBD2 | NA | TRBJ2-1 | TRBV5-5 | CASSLDASGRGEQFF | TGTGCCAGCAGCTTGGACGCTAGCGGGAGGGGTGAGCAGTTCTTC
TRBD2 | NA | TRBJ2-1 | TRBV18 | CASSTGGLAGGNEQFF | TGTGCCAGCTCCACCGGCGGACTAGCGGGGGGCAATGAGCAGTTCTTC
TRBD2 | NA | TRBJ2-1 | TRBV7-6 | CASSLGGRAFNEQFF | TGTGCCAGCAGCTTAGGCGGGAGGGCCTTCAATGAGCAGTTCTTC
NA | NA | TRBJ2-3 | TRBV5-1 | CASSPPGLAADTQYF | TGCGCCAGCAGCCCGCCTGGCCTAGCCGCAGATACGCAGTATTTT
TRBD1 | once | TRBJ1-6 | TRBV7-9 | CASSRESGQGNSPLHF | TGTGCCAGCAGCCGCGAATCAGGACAGGGTAATTCACCCCTCCACTTT
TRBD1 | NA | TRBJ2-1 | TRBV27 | CASALGDSPYNEQFF | TGTGCCAGCGCCCTTGGGGACAGTCCCTACAATGAGCAGTTCTTC
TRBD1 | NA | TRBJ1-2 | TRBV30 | CAWSYKTGGVLYGYTF | TGTGCCTGGAGCTATAAGACAGGGGGCGTTTTGTATGGCTACACCTTC
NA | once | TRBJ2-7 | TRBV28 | CASSLLGGYEQYF | TGTGCCAGCAGTTTGTTGGGGGGCTACGAGCAGTACTTC
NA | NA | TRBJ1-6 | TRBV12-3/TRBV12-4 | CASSLSDSPLHF | TGTGCCAGCAGTTTGTCAGATTCACCCCTCCACTTT
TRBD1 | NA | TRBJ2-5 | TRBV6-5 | CASRIGGGETQYF | TGTGCCAGCAGGATAGGGGGCGGGGAGACCCAGTACTTC
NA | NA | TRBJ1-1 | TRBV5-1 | CASSGGWFSEAFF | TGCGCCAGCTCGGGCGGGTGGTTTAGTGAAGCTTTCTTT
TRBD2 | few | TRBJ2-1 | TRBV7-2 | CASSLDLAGGNEQFF | TGTGCCAGCAGCTTAGACCTAGCGGGGGGCAATGAGCAGTTCTTC
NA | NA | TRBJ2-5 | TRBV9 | CASSVSGGGPETQYF | TGTGCCAGCAGCGTATCGGGCGGGGGCCCAGAGACCCAGTACTTC
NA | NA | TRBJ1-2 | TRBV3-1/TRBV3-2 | CASSHLSTGPPTYGYTF | TGTGCCAGCAGCCATCTATCCACAGGCCCGCCTACCTATGGCTACACCTTC
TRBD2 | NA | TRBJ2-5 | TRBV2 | CASRLPGTSGGTQYF | TGTGCCAGCAGATTACCCGGGACTAGCGGGGGGACCCAGTACTTC
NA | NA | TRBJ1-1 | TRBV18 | CASSRTENTEAFF | TGTGCCAGCTCACGGACAGAAAACACTGAAGCTTTCTTT
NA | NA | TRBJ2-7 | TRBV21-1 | CASSKARQGVGEQYF | TGTGCCAGCAGCAAAGCGCGACAGGGCGTCGGGGAGCAGTACTTC
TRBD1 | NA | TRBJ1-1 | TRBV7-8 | CASSTYRGPNTEAFF | TGTGCCAGCAGCACCTACAGGGGCCCGAACACTGAAGCTTTCTTT
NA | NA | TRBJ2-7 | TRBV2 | CASGVQTYEQYF | TGTGCCAGCGGTGTGCAGACCTACGAGCAGTACTTC
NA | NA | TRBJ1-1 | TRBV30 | CAWSEGRKQVAFF | TGTGCCTGGAGCGAGGGTAGGAAACAAGTAGCTTTCTTT
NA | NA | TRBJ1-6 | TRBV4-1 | CASSQGMRGSYNSPLHF | TGCGCCAGCAGCCAAGGGATGAGAGGCTCCTATAATTCACCCCTCCACTTT
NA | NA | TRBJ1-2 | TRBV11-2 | CASSFGWSYGYTF | TGTGCCAGCAGCTTTGGGTGGAGCTATGGCTACACCTTC
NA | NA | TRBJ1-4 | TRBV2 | CASRGTENEKLFF | TGTGCCAGCAGGGGGACTGAAAATGAAAAACTGTTTTTT
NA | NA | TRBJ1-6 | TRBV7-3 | CASSLYSEGSPLHF | TGTGCCAGCAGCTTATACTCTGAGGGTTCACCCCTCCACTTT
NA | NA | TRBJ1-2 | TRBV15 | CATSRGGPEGTGYTF | TGTGCCACCAGCAGAGGGGGTCCGGAGGGGACTGGCTACACCTTC
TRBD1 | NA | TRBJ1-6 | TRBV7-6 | CASSLASHPGQGVLALHF | TGTGCCAGCAGCTTAGCCTCTCACCCGGGACAGGGAGTTCTGGCCCTCCACTTT
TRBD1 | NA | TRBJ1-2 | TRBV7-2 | CASSFGTGKNYGYTF | TGTGCCAGCAGCTTCGGGACAGGGAAGAACTATGGCTACACCTTC